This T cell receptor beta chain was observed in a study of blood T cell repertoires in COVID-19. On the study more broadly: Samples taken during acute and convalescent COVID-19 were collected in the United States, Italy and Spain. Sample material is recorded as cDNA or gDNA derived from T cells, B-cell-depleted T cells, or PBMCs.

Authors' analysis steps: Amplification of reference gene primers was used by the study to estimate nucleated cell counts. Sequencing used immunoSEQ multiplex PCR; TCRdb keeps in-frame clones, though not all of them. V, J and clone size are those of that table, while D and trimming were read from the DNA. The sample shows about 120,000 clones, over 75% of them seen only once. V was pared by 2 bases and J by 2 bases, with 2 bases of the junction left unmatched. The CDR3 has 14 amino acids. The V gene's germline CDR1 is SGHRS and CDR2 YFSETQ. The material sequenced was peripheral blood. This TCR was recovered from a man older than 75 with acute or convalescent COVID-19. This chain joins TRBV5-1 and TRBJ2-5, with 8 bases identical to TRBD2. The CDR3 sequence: CASSFTSGQETQYF. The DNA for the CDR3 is TGCGCCAGCAGCTTTACTAGCGGTCAAGAGACCCAGTACTTC. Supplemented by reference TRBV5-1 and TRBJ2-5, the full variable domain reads KAGVTQTPRYLIKTRGQQVTLSCSPISGHRSVSWYQQTPGQGLQFLFEYFSETQRNKGNFPGRFSGRQFSNSRSEMNVSTLELGDSALYLCASSFTSGQETQYFGPGTRLLVL.